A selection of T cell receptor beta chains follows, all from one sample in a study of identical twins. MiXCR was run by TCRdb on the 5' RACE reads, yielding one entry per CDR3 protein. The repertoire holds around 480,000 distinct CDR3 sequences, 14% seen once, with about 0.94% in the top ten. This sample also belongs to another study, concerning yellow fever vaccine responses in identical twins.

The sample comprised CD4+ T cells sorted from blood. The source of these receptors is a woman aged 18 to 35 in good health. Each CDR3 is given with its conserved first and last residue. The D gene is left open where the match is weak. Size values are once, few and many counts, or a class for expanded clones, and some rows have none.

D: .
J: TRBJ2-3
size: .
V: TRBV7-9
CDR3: CASSLAAGSTDTQYF
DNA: TGTGCCAGCAGCTTAGCGGCAGGGAGCACAGATACGCAGTATTTT

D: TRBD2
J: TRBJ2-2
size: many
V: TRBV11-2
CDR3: CASSSGLGRAGELFF
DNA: TGTGCCAGCAGCTCAGGACTAGGTCGGGCCGGGGAGCTGTTTTTT

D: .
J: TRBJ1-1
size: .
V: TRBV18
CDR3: CASSPPTPGVEGAFF
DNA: TGTGCCAGCTCACCACCGACCCCAGGGGTCGAGGGAGCTTTCTTT

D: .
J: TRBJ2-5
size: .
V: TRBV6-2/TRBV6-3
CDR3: CASSDGGPAETQYF
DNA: TGTGCCAGCAGTGATGGTGGCCCCGCAGAGACCCAGTACTTC

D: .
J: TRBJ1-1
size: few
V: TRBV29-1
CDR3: CSVAPTQGMNTEAFF
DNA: TGCAGCGTTGCTCCTACACAGGGCATGAACACTGAAGCTTTCTTT

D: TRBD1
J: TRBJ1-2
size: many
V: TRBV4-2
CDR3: CASSQDGGQTSYGYTF
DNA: TGTGCCAGCAGCCAAGATGGGGGACAGACTTCCTATGGCTACACCTTC

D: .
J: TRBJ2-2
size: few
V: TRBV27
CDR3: CASSYRVVGGELFF
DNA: TGTGCCAGCAGTTACAGGGTGGTAGGCGGGGAGCTGTTTTTT

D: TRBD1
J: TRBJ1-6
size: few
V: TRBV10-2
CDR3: CATIKETGKNSPLHF
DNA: TGCGCCACTATTAAAGAGACAGGGAAAAATTCACCCCTCCACTTT

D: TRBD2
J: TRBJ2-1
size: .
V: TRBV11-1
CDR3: CASSWGTSGSLFGKFNEQFF
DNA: TGTGCCAGCAGCTGGGGGACTAGCGGGAGTTTATTTGGTAAATTCAATGAGCAGTTCTTC

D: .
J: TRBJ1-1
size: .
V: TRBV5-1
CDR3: CASSTVEFGEAFF
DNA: TGCGCCAGCAGCACGGTAGAATTCGGTGAAGCTTTCTTT

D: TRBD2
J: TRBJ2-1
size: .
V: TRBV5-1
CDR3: CASSWDLTAGGNFVGQFF
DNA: TGCGCCAGCAGCTGGGACTTAACAGCGGGAGGAAATTTCGTCGGGCAGTTCTTC

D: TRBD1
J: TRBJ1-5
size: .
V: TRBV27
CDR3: CASTSGTGGDQPQHF
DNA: TGTGCCAGCACATCCGGGACAGGGGGCGATCAGCCCCAGCATTTT

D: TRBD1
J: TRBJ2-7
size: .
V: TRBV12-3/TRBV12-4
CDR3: CASSTYGTGSPYEQYF
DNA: TGTGCCAGCAGCACCTACGGGACAGGGTCCCCCTACGAGCAGTACTTC

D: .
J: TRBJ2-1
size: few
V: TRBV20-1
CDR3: CSAPGQTSNEQFF
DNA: TGCAGTGCGCCGGGCCAAACCAGCAATGAGCAGTTCTTC

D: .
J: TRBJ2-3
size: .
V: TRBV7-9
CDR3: CASSQDGFTDTQYF
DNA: TGTGCCAGCAGCCAGGACGGATTCACAGATACGCAGTATTTT

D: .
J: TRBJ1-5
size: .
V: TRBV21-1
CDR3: CASSNLGQGVARDGSNQPQHF
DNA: TGTGCCAGCAGCAATCTTGGACAGGGGGTAGCCCGCGATGGTAGCAATCAGCCCCAGCATTTT

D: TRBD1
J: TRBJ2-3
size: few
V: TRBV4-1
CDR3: CASSQDLRTGTPKNTDTQYF
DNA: TGCGCCAGCAGCCAAGATCTGAGGACAGGGACCCCAAAAAACACAGATACGCAGTATTTT

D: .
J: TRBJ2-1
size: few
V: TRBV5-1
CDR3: CASGKDTISYNEQFF
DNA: TGCGCCAGCGGTAAAGACACCATCTCCTACAATGAGCAGTTCTTC

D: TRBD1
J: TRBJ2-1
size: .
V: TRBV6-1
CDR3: CASRPVNRGDEQFF
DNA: TGTGCCAGCAGGCCCGTGAACAGGGGCGATGAGCAGTTCTTC

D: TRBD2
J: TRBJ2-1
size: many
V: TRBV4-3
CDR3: CASSQDNSGIFEQFF
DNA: TGCGCCAGCAGCCAAGATAATAGCGGGATATTTGAGCAGTTCTTC

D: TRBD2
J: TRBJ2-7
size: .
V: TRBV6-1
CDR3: CASSQSGTGGYEQYF
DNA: TGTGCCAGCAGTCAGAGCGGGACGGGAGGATACGAGCAGTACTTC

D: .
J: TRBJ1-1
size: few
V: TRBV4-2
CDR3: CASSQVGAYTEAFF
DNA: TGTGCCAGCAGCCAAGTGGGGGCCTACACTGAAGCTTTCTTT

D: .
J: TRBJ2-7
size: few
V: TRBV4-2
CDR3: CASSQPTGSIGSYEQYF
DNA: TGTGCCAGCAGCCAGCCAACAGGGAGTATCGGTAGCTACGAGCAGTACTTC

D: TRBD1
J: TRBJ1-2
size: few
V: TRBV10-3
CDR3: CAISEGTGERGYTF
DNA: TGTGCCATCAGTGAGGGGACAGGGGAAAGAGGCTACACCTTC

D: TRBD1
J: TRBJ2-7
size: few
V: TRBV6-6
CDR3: CASRRGRDRTYEQYF
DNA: TGTGCCAGCAGAAGGGGCCGGGACAGAACCTACGAGCAGTACTTC

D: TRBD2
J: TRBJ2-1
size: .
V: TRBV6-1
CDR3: CASRLAGTTYNEQFF
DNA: TGTGCCAGCAGGCTAGCGGGGACCACCTACAATGAGCAGTTCTTC

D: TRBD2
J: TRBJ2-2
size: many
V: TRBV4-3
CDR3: CASSRTSDGEGTGELFF
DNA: TGCGCCAGCAGCCGGACCTCAGACGGGGAGGGGACCGGGGAGCTGTTTTTT

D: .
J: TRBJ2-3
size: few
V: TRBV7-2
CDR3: CASSPLRTDTQYF
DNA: TGTGCCAGCAGCCCTCTTCGCACAGATACGCAGTATTTT

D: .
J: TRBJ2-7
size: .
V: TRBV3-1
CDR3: CASSQEGRFGEQYF
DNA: TGTGCCAGCAGCCAAGAAGGGCGGTTCGGAGAGCAGTACTTC

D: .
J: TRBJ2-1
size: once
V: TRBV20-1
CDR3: CSAFRNEQFF
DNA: TGCAGTGCTTTTAGAAATGAGCAGTTCTTC

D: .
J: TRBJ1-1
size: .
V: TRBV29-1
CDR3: CSVEAGSITEAFF
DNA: TGCAGCGTCGAGGCAGGGTCGATCACTGAAGCTTTCTTT

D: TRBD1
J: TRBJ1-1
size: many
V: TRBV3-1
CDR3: CASSQGQGSTEAFF
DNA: TGTGCCAGCAGCCAAGGACAGGGGAGCACTGAAGCTTTCTTT

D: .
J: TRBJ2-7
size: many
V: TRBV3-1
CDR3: CASVGGHSYEQYF
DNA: TGTGCCAGCGTCGGCGGGCACTCCTACGAGCAGTACTTC

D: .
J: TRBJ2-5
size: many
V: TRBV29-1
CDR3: CSVEGLLLPQETQYF
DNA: TGCAGCGTCGAAGGTCTCCTACTACCCCAAGAGACCCAGTACTTC

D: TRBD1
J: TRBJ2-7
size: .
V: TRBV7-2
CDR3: CASSRDRPYEQYF
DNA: TGTGCCAGCAGTCGGGACAGACCCTACGAGCAGTACTTC

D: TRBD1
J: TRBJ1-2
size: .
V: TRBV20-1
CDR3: CSAREDREDYGYTF
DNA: TGCAGTGCTAGAGAGGACAGGGAGGACTATGGCTACACCTTC

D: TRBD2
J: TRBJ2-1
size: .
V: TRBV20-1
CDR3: CSARGYWAGGLANEQFF
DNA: TGCAGTGCTAGAGGGTACTGGGCGGGGGGGCTCGCCAATGAGCAGTTCTTC

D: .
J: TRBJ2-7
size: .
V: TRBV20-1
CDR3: CSASIGSPLEQYF
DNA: TGCAGTGCTAGTATAGGGTCCCCCCTCGAGCAGTACTTC

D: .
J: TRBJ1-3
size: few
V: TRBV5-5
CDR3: CASSLDSQRGNTIYF
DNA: TGTGCCAGCAGCTTGGACAGTCAACGGGGAAACACCATATATTTT

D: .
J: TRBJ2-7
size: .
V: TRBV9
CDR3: CASSPLVSSSYEQYF
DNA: TGTGCCAGCAGCCCGTTAGTAAGCAGTTCCTACGAGCAGTACTTC

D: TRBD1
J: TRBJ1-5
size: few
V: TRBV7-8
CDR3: CASSYTGDRNQPQHF
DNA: TGTGCCAGCAGCTATACAGGGGATCGCAATCAGCCCCAGCATTTT

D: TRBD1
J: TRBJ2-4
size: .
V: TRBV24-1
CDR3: CATSDSWTGGYIQYF
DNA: TGTGCCACCAGTGATTCCTGGACAGGCGGGTACATTCAGTACTTC

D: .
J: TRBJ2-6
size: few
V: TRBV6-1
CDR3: CASRLRDTNSGANVLTF
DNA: TGTGCCAGCAGACTTCGGGACACCAATTCTGGGGCCAACGTCCTGACTTTC

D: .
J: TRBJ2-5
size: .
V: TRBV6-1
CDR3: CASSRARSGSQETQYF
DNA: TGTGCCAGCAGTAGGGCCCGATCCGGGAGCCAAGAGACCCAGTACTTC

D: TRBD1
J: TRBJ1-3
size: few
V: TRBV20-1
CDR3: CSARNPGTGRNTIYF
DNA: TGCAGTGCAAGGAATCCCGGGACAGGGAGAAACACCATATATTTT

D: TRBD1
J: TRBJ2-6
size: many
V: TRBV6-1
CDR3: CASSAHRGGANVLTF
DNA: TGTGCCAGCAGTGCCCACAGGGGTGGGGCCAACGTCCTGACTTTC

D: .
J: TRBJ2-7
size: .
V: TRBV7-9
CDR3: CASNEAGTYEQYF
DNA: TGTGCCAGCAACGAGGCGGGGACCTACGAGCAGTACTTC

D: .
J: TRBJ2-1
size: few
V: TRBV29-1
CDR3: CSVGWYNEQFF
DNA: TGCAGCGTTGGATGGTACAATGAGCAGTTCTTC

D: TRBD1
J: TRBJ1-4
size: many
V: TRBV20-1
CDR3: CSASPDRGGGEKLFF
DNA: TGCAGTGCCTCACCGGACAGGGGAGGGGGTGAAAAACTGTTTTTT

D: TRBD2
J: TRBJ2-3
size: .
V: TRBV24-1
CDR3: CATSQGGSCGTDTQYF
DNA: TGTGCCACCAGCCAGGGAGGGAGCTGTGGCACAGATACGCAGTATTTT

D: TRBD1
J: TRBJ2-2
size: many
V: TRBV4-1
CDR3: CASTLQQAGGWGRELFF
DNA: TGCGCCAGCACCCTACAACAGGCAGGGGGATGGGGGCGGGAGCTGTTTTTT